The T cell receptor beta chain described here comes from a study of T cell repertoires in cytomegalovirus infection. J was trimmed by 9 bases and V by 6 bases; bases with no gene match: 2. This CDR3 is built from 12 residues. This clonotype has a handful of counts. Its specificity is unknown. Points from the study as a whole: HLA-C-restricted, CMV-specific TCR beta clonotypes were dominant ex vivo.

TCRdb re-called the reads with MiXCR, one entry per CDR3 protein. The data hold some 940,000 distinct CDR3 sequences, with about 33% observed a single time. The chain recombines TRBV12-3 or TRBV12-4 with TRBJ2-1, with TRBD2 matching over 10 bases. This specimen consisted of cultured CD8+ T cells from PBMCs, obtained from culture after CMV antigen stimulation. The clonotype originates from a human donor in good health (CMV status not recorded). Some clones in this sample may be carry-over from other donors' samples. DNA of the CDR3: TGTGCCAGCAGGTCTAGCGGGGGTGAGCAGTTCTTC. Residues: CASRSSGGEQFF.